The 20 T cell receptor beta chains presented below share a single source sample, sequenced in a study of shared clonotypes between healthy human individuals. Sequenced by immunoSEQ multiplex PCR; TCRdb stores in-frame clones only, minus some. The data contain some 2 million clones, around 96% of them singletons. CD45RO negativity and positive selection for CCR7 defined naive CD8 cells, a population that excluded terminally differentiated effector memory CD45RA+ cells. What was sequenced was naive CD8+ T cells sorted from blood. Receptors originate from a man younger than 35 in good health.

The chain uses TRBV7-9 and TRBJ2-2; a weak D match, TRBD2 (6 bases). CDR3 size: 15 residues. V lost 5 bases to trimming and J lost 4 bases, with 14 bases between them. Germline lookup yields CDR1 SEHNR and CDR2 FQNEAQ (reference sequence). The CDR3: CASSPSRRGTGELFF. The CDR3 DNA follows: TGTGCCAGCAGCCCTTCCAGGCGGGGCACCGGGGAGCTGTTTTTT.

The J gene is TRBJ1-6, the V gene TRBV5-4; no firm D call. The CDR3 has 15 amino acids. V lost 4 bases, J lost 4 bases, and 12 bases lay in between. Germline assignment: CDR1 SGHNT and CDR2 YYREEE (reference sequence). The CDR3 region is CASSLQPPYNSPLHF. The CDR3 DNA is TGTGCCAGCAGCCTACAGCCTCCTTATAATTCACCCCTCCACTTT. Full variable domain (remainder filled in from reference TRBV5-4 and TRBJ1-6): ETGVTQSPTHLIKTRGQQVTLRCSSQSGHNTVSWYQQALGQGPQFIFQYYREEENGRGNFPPRFSGLQFPNYSSELNVNALELDDSALYLCASSLQPPYNSPLHFGNGTRLTVT.

Comment on this clone: Within the sample, other DNA sequences also encode this same CDR3. This chain's CDR3 is CASSIRDTDQPQHF. The CDR3 DNA follows: TGTGCCAGTAGTATCCGGGACACTGATCAGCCCCAGCATTTT. This chain connects TRBV19 to TRBJ1-5; D might be TRBD1 (6 bases). Germline assignment: CDR1 LNHDA and CDR2 SQIVND (reference sequence). The CDR3 has 14 residues. Trimming removed 3 bases at V and 5 bases at J, with 11 bases between.

This rearrangement joins TRBV7-3 to TRBJ2-7; no clear D. Germline V gives CDR1 SGHTA, CDR2 FQGTGA. This CDR3 is 16 amino acids long. Trimming shortened V by 4 bases and J by 6 bases, and 22 bases separated the two germline ends. CDR3 amino acids: CASSSLPNRRSLEQYF. The CDR3 DNA reads as TGTGCCAGCAGCTCCCTACCGAATAGGCGGTCGCTCGAGCAGTACTTC.

To note about this clone: The identical CDR3 is also encoded by other nucleotide sequences in the sample. This chain joins TRBV6-1 and TRBJ2-7; 13 nucleotides line up with TRBD2. The trim removed 6 bases at V and 3 bases at J, leaving 5 bases unmatched. Looked up from germline, CDR1 is MNHNS and CDR2 is SASEGT. The CDR3 sequence is 15 residues long. CDR3 DNA: TGTGCCAGCAGCGAGTGGACTAGCGGGGGCTACGAGCAGTACTTC. Its protein is CASSEWTSGGYEQYF.

Here the CDR3 DNA reads TGTGCCAGCAGCTTAGGTCCCGACCCGCCTCACTTT. Amino acid sequence: CASSLGPDPPHF. The chain has TRBV7-9 and TRBJ1-6; D not resolved. The CDR3 is 12 amino acids. Trimming stripped 1 base from V and 19 bases from J, with 14 bases between. CDR1 and CDR2 from the germline V gene are SEHNR and FQNEAQ (reference sequence). Using reference TRBV7-9 and TRBJ1-6 for the parts outside the CDR3, the full variable domain is DTGVSQNPRHKITKRGQNVTFRCDPISEHNRLYWYRQTLGQGPEFLTYFQNEAQLEKSRLLSDRFSAERPKGSFSTLEIQRTEQGDSAMYLCASSLGPDPPHFGNGTRLTVT.

The chain joins TRBV4-3 to TRBJ1-1; D not resolved. Trimming removed 0 bases from V and 4 bases from J, with 9 bases in between. The germline gives CDR1 LGHNA, CDR2 YSLEER. The CDR3 runs 14 residues. This chain's CDR3 is CASSQDWSVTEAFF. The CDR3 coding sequence is TGCGCCAGCAGCCAAGATTGGTCGGTCACTGAAGCTTTCTTT.

The V call is TRBV6-5, the J call TRBJ2-1, with 11 bases fitting TRBD1. The V gene end was trimmed by 6 bases and the J gene end by 8 bases; junction bases not matched to a gene: 9. Germline V gene sequence: CDR1 MNHEY, CDR2 SVGAGI. CDR3 length: 15 residues. The DNA for the CDR3 is TGTGCCAGCAGCCCCGAGGGACAGGGGGGCGATGAGCAGTTCTTC. Translating it yields CASSPEGQGGDEQFF.

The V call is TRBV4-3, the J call TRBJ2-5; D is possibly TRBD1 or TRBD2 (5 bases each). The J call is in doubt because the DNA end fits TRBJ2-7 better. The germline CDR1 and CDR2 sequences are LGHNA and YSLEER. The CDR3 runs 14 residues. The CDR3 here is CASSQAGRDYEQYF. CDR3 DNA sequence: TGCGCCAGCAGCCAAGCGGGACGAGACTACGAGCAGTACTTC.

V gene TRBV27 combines with J gene TRBJ1-6; 8 bases agree with TRBD1. V shed 6 bases, J shed 10 bases, and the junction held 14 bases outside the gene matches. Germline V gene lookup returns CDR1 MNHEY and CDR2 SMNVEV (reference sequence). The CDR3 contains 16 residues. The CDR3 nucleotides are TGTGCCAGCAGCCTCCTTTCGGACAGGGTTAAATCACCCCTCCACTTT. It is translated as CASSLLSDRVKSPLHF.

The chain has TRBV7-9 and TRBJ1-1; TRBD1 agrees at 7 bases. This CDR3 comprises 15 residues. Per germline, CDR1 SEHNR and CDR2 FQNEAQ (reference sequence). The V gene end was trimmed by 5 bases and the J gene end by 3 bases; junction bases not matched to a gene: 9. In nucleotides, the CDR3 is TGTGCCAGCAGCACCCTACAGGGGCCGGACACTGAAGCTTTCTTT. It specifies CASSTLQGPDTEAFF.

This clone has a single count. Additional DNA sequences in this sample encode the identical CDR3. The chain combines TRBV6-5 with TRBJ2-7; D gene unclear. The CDR3 is made up of 11 amino acids. The germline gives CDR1 MNHEY, CDR2 SVGAGI. Deletions cut 4 bases from V and 4 bases from J, with 5 bases between. Here the CDR3 DNA reads TGTGCCAGCAGTTTCAATTACGAGCAGTACTTC. Translating it yields CASSFNYEQYF.

A note on this clone: Within the sample, other DNA sequences also encode this same CDR3. The chain carries TRBV6-5 and TRBJ2-2; D uncertain. The CDR3 runs to 12 residues. The germline gives CDR1 MNHEY, CDR2 SVGAGI. With 4 bases removed from V and 1 base from J, the gap between germline ends came to 1 base. CDR3 residues: CASSLNTGELFF. Here the CDR3 DNA reads TGTGCCAGCAGTTTGAACACCGGGGAGCTGTTTTTT.

The chain employs TRBV4-2 and TRBJ2-7; weak D call: TRBD2 (6 bases). The germline V gene has CDR1 LGHNA and CDR2 YNFKEQ. The CDR3 contains 15 residues. Deletions cut 0 bases from V and 1 base from J, with 10 bases between. The DNA for the CDR3 is TGTGCCAGCAGCCAAGACAAGGACTATTCCTACGAGCAGTACTTC. Translation gives CASSQDKDYSYEQYF.

V gene TRBV11-2 combines with J gene TRBJ2-1; no reliable D call. Germline loops: CDR1 SGHAT, CDR2 FQNNGV. V gave up 4 bases and J gave up 2 bases, with 12 bases separating them. CDR3 length: 15 amino acids. CDR3 sequence reads: CASSSEAEAYNEQFF. CDR3 bases: TGTGCCAGCAGCTCCGAGGCCGAAGCCTACAATGAGCAGTTCTTC.

The chain joins TRBV29-1 to TRBJ1-3; possible D gene TRBD1, 6 bases. V was cut by 7 bases and J by 4 bases, with 17 bases left in between. In germline, CDR1 is SQVTM, CDR2 ANQGSEA. The CDR3 is made up of 14 amino acids. CDR3 bases: TGCAGCGCATATAAGGGACAAGCAGGAAACACCATATATTTT. It translates to CSAYKGQAGNTIYF.

The J gene is TRBJ2-1, the V gene TRBV30, with 7 bases matching TRBD1. Germline V gives CDR1 GTSNPN, CDR2 SVGIG (reference sequence). This CDR3 comprises 13 residues. V lost 3 bases to trimming and J lost 7 bases; unmatched junction nucleotides: 6. CDR3 amino acids: CAWSGQVGNEQFF. The CDR3 DNA follows: TGTGCCTGGAGCGGACAGGTTGGGAATGAGCAGTTCTTC.

The chain combines TRBV5-6 with TRBJ2-7; a weak D match, TRBD1 (6 bases). Germline values: CDR1 SGHDT, CDR2 YYEEEE. The CDR3 contains 14 residues. V was pared by 4 bases and J by 5 bases, with 16 bases between. The CDR3: CASSPPRGNHEQYF. Here the CDR3 DNA reads TGTGCCAGCAGCCCCCCCAGGGGTAACCACGAGCAGTACTTC.

This clone came up once. The sample holds other DNA sequences that translate to the same CDR3. This chain uses TRBV5-6 with TRBJ2-5; D uncertain. The CDR3 covers 13 residues. CDR1 is SGHDT and CDR2 is YYEEEE in the germline V gene. Trimming removed 2 bases at V and 0 bases at J, with 5 bases between. CDR3 loop: CASSLRYQETQYF. Here the CDR3 DNA reads TGTGCCAGCAGCTTAAGGTACCAAGAGACCCAGTACTTC.

DNA for the CDR3: TGTGCCAGCAGCTTAGAAGACGGGACCTGGGGCGCAGATACGCAGTATTTT. Translating it yields CASSLEDGTWGADTQYF. The chain recombines TRBV7-2 with TRBJ2-3; either TRBD1 or TRBD2 may supply D (5 bases each). From germline, CDR1 is SGHTA and CDR2 FQGNSA. Trimming shortened V by 1 base and J by 4 bases, and 18 bases separated the two germline ends. The CDR3 extends over 17 amino acids.